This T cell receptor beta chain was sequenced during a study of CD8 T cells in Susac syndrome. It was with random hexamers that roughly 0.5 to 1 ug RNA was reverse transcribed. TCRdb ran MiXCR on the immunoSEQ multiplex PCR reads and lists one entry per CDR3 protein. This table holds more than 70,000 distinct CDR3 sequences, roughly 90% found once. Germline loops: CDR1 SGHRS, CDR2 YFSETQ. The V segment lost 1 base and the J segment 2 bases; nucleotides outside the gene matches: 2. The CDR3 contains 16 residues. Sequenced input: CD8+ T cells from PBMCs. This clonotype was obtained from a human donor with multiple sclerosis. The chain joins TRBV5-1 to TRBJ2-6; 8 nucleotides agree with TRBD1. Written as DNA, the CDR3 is TGCGCCAGCAGCTTGTTACAGGGGGCTGGGGCCAACGTCCTGACTTTC. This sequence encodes CASSLLQGAGANVLTF. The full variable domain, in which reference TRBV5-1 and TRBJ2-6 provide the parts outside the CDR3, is KAGVTQTPRYLIKTRGQQVTLSCSPISGHRSVSWYQQTPGQGLQFLFEYFSETQRNKGNFPGRFSGRQFSNSRSEMNVSTLELGDSALYLCASSLLQGAGANVLTFGAGSRLTVL.